This record covers a single TCR beta chain. This CDR3 is built from 17 residues. Per the germline V gene, CDR1 is MNHNS and CDR2 is SASEGT. Trimming took 3 bases from V and 5 from J; bases not matched to a gene: 13. These data come from a study of OX40 agonist ivuxolimab in advanced cancers. People who had autoimmune disease history or systemic immunosuppression were excluded. Measured with immunoSEQ multiplex PCR; TCRdb has only the in-frame clones, and not every one. Among about 80,000 clones, roughly four fifths were seen once, and the ten largest hold 25%. V is TRBV6-1 and J is TRBJ2-5, with 9 bases that match TRBD2. This material consisted of CD4+ or CD8+ T cells sorted from blood, taken in a trial of the OX40 agonist ivuxolimab. This TCR was recovered from an adult with an advanced solid tumor such as melanoma, head and neck, liver or kidney cancer. This CDR3 is CASSDGLGTSSSETQYF. The DNA for the CDR3 is TGTGCCAGCAGTGATGGACTCGGGACTAGCAGCTCCGAGACCCAGTACTTC.